Below are 13 T cell receptor beta chains sequenced from a single sample in a study of early T cells in non-severe SARS-CoV-2 infection. TCRdb re-called the 5' RACE reads with MiXCR, one entry per CDR3 protein. The sample shows more than 25,000 distinct CDR3 sequences, approximately 6% of them seen only once. Sequencing used whole blood. These receptors were obtained from an adult who was a healthcare worker with PCR-confirmed SARS-CoV-2 infection or an uninfected control (not recorded which).

This clonotype has a handful of counts. This chain joins TRBV7-9 and TRBJ1-1, with a possible D match to TRBD1 (6 bases). In germline, CDR1 is SEHNR, CDR2 FQNEAQ (reference sequence). Trimming took 5 bases from V and 1 from J, leaving 11 bases between them. This CDR3 comprises 14 residues. The CDR3 DNA reads as TGTGCCAGCAGCCGAGGGGGTACGAACACTGAAGCTTTCTTT. Translated, it gives CASSRGGTNTEAFF.

In this sample, this clonotype turned up a few times. This chain connects TRBV20-1 to TRBJ2-7, with D tentatively TRBD1 (5 bases). V lost 3 bases and J lost 5, with 11 bases in between. The CDR3 loop spans 12 amino acids. Germline V CDR1 and CDR2: DFQATT, SNEGSKA (reference sequence). CDR3: CSARQGSHEQYF. In nucleotides, the CDR3 is TGCAGTGCTAGGCAGGGATCCCACGAGCAGTACTTC.

This clonotype was found many times. The chain carries TRBV20-1 and TRBJ2-3; D gene unclear. CDR3 size: 11 residues. The germline V gene encodes CDR1 DFQATT and CDR2 SNEGSKA (reference sequence). Trimming stripped 6 bases from V and 2 bases from J, with 6 bases between. This CDR3 reads CSAPHTDTQYF. DNA of the CDR3: TGCAGTGCACCTCACACAGATACGCAGTATTTT.

This clonotype was observed many times. The rearrangement uses TRBV6-5 and TRBJ1-3; a weak D match, TRBD1 (5 bases). The V gene lost 0 bases and the J gene lost 3 bases, with 9 bases spanning the gap. CDR3 size: 15 residues. Germline CDR1 is MNHEY and CDR2 is SVGAGI. The CDR3: CASSYSQGGGNTIYF. The CDR3 nucleotides read TGTGCCAGCAGTTACTCTCAGGGAGGTGGAAACACCATATATTTT.

This clonotype was seen more than once but under ten times. This sequence joins TRBV28 and TRBJ2-1; the match to TRBD2 covers 10 bases. The V gene end was trimmed by 6 bases and the J gene end by 7 bases; junction bases not matched to a gene: 9. This CDR3 region has 15 residues. Germline V lookup: CDR1 MDHEN, CDR2 SYDVKM. The CDR3 nucleotides are TGTGCCAGCAGACCTAGCGGGGGATCTCTAAATGAGCAGTTCTTC. Its translation is CASRPSGGSLNEQFF.

This clonotype was observed at least ten times. The rearrangement joins TRBV27 to TRBJ2-7, with 10 bases lining up with TRBD1. Germline CDR1 and CDR2: MNHEY and SMNVEV (reference sequence). There are 15 residues in the CDR3. Unmatched junction bases numbered 8, after V lost 4 bases and J lost 5 bases. The CDR3 DNA follows: TGTGCCAGCAGTTCTGCCGGGACAGGGGACAACGAGCAGTACTTC. Translation gives CASSSAGTGDNEQYF.

This clonotype appeared many times. The chain employs TRBV5-1 and TRBJ1-1; 7 nucleotides agree with TRBD1. V was clipped by 4 bases and J by 7 bases; unmatched bases: 4. CDR3 length: 12 amino acids. In germline, CDR1 is SGHRS, CDR2 YFSETQ. The CDR3 reads CASSITGVEAFF. The CDR3, as DNA: TGCGCCAGCAGCATTACAGGGGTTGAAGCTTTCTTT. The full variable domain, rest sourced from reference TRBV5-1 and TRBJ1-1, is KAGVTQTPRYLIKTRGQQVTLSCSPISGHRSVSWYQQTPGQGLQFLFEYFSETQRNKGNFPGRFSGRQFSNSRSEMNVSTLELGDSALYLCASSITGVEAFFGQGTRLTVV.

This clonotype was detected only a few times. V is TRBV10-3 and J is TRBJ1-6, with TRBD1 identical over 7 bases. The CDR3 consists of 15 residues. V lost 4 bases to trimming and J lost 8 bases; unmatched junction nucleotides: 8. Germline V gene data show CDR1 as ENHRY and CDR2 as SYGVKD. The chain's CDR3 is CAISGAQGGHSPLHF. CDR3 nucleotide sequence: TGTGCCATCAGTGGGGCCCAGGGGGGACATTCACCCCTCCACTTT.

The chain is built from TRBV30 and TRBJ2-1; D gene uncertain. Trimming pared 1 base from V and 2 bases from J, leaving 12 bases between. The CDR3 runs 15 residues. The germline gives CDR1 GTSNPN, CDR2 SVGIG (reference sequence). The CDR3 sequence is CAWSDPIRAYNEQFF. CDR3 sequence (DNA): TGTGCCTGGAGTGATCCGATTAGGGCCTACAATGAGCAGTTCTTC.

J is TRBJ2-7 and V is TRBV6-1; D may be TRBD2 (6 bases). CDR1 MNHNS and CDR2 SASEGT come from the germline V gene. The CDR3 runs 13 residues. Deletions cut 11 bases from V and 2 bases from J, with 16 bases between. The CDR3 spells CAGGKMGTYEQYF. The CDR3 bases are TGTGCCGGCGGGAAGATGGGAACCTACGAGCAGTACTTC.

This clonotype was seen ten or more times. The V and J genes are TRBV4-3 and TRBJ1-1, with D perhaps TRBD1 (6 bases). The CDR3 is 16 residues long. With 4 bases removed from V and 2 bases from J, the gap between germline ends came to 17 bases. Germline CDR1 is LGHNA and CDR2 is YSLEER. The CDR3 is CASSPRTRGLNTEAFF. The CDR3 DNA sequence: TGCGCCAGCAGCCCCCGCACCAGGGGCCTAAACACTGAAGCTTTCTTT.

This clonotype was seen repeatedly, ten times or more. V usage is TRBV5-4 and J usage is TRBJ2-7; D gene uncertain. The V end was cut by 2 bases, the J end by 7 bases, with 10 bases between. Germline V CDR1 and CDR2: SGHNT, YYREEE (reference sequence). The CDR3 is 12 residues long. CDR3 sequence: CASSLRFREQYF. In nucleotides, the CDR3 is TGTGCCAGCAGCTTACGTTTTCGGGAGCAGTACTTC.

This clonotype was detected ten times or more. The chain employs TRBV3-1 and TRBJ2-7; the D call may be TRBD1 or TRBD2 (5 bases each). This CDR3 is built from 15 residues. Trimming cost V 4 bases and J 2 bases, with 15 bases left between them. CDR1 is LGHDT and CDR2 is YNNKEL in the germline V gene (reference sequence). The CDR3 DNA reads as TGTGCCAGCAGCCTTACCCGGGACGCCACCTACGAGCAGTACTTC. It codes for CASSLTRDATYEQYF.